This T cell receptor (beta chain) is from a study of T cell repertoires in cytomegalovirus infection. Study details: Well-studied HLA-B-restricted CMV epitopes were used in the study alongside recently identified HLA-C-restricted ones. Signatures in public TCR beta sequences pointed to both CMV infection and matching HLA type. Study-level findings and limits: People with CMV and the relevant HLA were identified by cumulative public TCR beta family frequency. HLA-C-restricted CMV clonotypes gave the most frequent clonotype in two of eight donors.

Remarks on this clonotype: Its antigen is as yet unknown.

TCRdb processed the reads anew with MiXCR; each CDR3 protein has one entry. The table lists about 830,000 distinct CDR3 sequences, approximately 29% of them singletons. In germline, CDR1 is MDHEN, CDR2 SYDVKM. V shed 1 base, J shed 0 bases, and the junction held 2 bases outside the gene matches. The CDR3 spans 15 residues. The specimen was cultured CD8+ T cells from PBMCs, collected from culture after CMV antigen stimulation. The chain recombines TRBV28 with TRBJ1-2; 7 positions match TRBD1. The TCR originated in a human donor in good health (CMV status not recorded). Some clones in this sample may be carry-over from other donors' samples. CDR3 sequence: CASSLFQGANYGYTF. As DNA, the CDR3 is TGTGCCAGCAGTTTATTCCAGGGGGCTAACTATGGCTACACCTTC.